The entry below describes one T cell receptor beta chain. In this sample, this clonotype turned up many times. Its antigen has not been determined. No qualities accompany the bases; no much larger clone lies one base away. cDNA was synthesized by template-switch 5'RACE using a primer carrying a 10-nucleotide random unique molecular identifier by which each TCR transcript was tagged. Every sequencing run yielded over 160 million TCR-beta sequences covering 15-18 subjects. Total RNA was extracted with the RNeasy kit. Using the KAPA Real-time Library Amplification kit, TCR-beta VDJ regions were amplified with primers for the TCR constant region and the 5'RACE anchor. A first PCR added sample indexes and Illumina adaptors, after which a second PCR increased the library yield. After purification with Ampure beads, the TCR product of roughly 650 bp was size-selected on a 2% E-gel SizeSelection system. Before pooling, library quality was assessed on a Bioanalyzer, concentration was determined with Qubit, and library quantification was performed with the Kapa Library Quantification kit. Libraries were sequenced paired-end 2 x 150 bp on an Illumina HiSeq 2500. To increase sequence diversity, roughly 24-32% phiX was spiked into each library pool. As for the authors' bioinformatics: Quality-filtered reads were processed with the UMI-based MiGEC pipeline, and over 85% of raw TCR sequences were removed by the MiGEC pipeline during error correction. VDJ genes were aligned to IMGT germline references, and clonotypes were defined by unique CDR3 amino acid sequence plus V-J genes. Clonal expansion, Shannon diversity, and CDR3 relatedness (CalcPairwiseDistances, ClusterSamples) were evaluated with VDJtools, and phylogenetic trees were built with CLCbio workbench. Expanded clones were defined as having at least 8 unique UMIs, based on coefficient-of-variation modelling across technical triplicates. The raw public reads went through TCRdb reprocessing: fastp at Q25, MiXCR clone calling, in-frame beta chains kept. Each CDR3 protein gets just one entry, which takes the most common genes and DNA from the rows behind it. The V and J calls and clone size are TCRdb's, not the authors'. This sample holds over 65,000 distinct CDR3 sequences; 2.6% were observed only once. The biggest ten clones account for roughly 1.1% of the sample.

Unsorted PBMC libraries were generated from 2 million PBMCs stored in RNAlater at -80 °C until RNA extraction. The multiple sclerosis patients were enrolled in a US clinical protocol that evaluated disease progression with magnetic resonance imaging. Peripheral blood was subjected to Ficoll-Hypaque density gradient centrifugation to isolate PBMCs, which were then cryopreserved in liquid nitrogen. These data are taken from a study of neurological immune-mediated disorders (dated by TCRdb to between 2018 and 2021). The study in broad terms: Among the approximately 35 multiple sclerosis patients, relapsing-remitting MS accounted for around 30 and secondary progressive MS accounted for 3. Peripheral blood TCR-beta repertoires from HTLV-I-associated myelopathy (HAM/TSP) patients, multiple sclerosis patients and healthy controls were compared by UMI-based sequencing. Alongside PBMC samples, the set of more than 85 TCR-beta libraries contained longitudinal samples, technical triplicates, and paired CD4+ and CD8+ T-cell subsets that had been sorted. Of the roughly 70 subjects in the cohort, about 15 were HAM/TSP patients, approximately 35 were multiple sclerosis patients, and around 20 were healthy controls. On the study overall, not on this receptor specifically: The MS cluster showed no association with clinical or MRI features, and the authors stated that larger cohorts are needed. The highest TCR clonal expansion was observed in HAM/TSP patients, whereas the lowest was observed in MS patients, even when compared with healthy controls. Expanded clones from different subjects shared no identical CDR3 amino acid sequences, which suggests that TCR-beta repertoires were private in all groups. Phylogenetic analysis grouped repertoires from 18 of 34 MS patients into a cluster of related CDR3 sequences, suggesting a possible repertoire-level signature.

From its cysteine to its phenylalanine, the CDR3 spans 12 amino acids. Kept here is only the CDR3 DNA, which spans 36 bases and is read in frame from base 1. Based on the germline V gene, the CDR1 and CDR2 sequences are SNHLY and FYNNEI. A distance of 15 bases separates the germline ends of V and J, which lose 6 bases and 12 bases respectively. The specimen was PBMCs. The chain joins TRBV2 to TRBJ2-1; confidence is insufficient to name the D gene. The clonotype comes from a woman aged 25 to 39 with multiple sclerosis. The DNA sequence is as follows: TGTGCCAGCAGGGGGTCGGGCGCATTGCAGTTCTTC. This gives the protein CASRGSGALQFF.